The sequence of this T cell receptor (beta chain) was determined in a study of T cell therapy after organ transplantation. On the study more broadly: Therapy products were autologous CMV-specific T cells, peptide-expanded for approximately two weeks.

Produced via immunoSEQ multiplex PCR; TCRdb's table is partial and in-frame only. The data show approximately 22,000 clones, about four fifths seen once. Time point described: 20-29 weeks after completion of therapy. A remark on this clone: Its antigen is undetermined.

Germline CDR1 reads PRHDT; CDR2 reads FYEKMQ (reference sequence). The germline V and J ends were trimmed by 5 bases and 0 bases, with 17 bases remaining between them. This CDR3 comprises 17 residues. Notes on the study in general: Lower pretherapy CD8 clonality went with larger post-therapy fold change.

The chain has TRBV13 and TRBJ2-1; TRBD2 is a possible D gene (7 bases). The source of this sequence is a human patient who had received a solid organ transplant and had CMV disease. Certain T cells may be donor cells from the graft. The sequencing used CD8+ T cells from blood, collected after autologous CMV-specific T cell therapy. DNA of the CDR3: TGTGCCAGCAGCCCACGGGGGGCGGGGATCTCCTACAATGAGCAGTTCTTC. Its translation is CASSPRGAGISYNEQFF.